These T cell receptor beta chains were read from a single sample in a study of blood T cell repertoires in COVID-19. Assay used: immunoSEQ multiplex PCR; TCRdb lists only in-frame clones, some missing. The data contain about 100,000 clones, roughly 81% of them seen just once; the ten biggest clones take up less than 2.5%. The sample was peripheral blood. Every receptor here comes from a human donor in a cohort sampled during active COVID-19. Both conserved end residues are part of each CDR3. The D gene is left open where the match is weak. Not every row has a clone size; where given, it reads once, few, many or a size class.

TRBV19,TRBJ1-2,-,-,CASSSGQGLANYGYTF,TGTGCCAGTAGTAGCGGACAAGGCCTAGCTAACTATGGCTACACCTTC
TRBV24-1,TRBJ2-1,TRBD2,-,CATSDPGTSGAYNEQFF,TGTGCCACCAGTGACCCAGGGACTAGCGGGGCCTACAATGAGCAGTTCTTC
TRBV18,TRBJ1-1,TRBD1,-,CASSPRQGADTEAFF,TGTGCCAGCTCACCGAGACAGGGGGCGGACACTGAAGCTTTCTTT
TRBV7-9,TRBJ2-7,TRBD1,few,CASSSPHRDRPYEQYF,TGTGCCAGCAGCTCACCCCACCGGGACAGGCCCTACGAGCAGTACTTC
TRBV10-3,TRBJ1-1,-,-,CAIGRGTEAFF,TGTGCCATCGGTCGGGGCACTGAAGCTTTCTTT
TRBV4-1,TRBJ2-2,TRBD1,-,CASSQLLDRSLEGTGELFF,TGCGCCAGCAGCCAACTCCTGGACAGGTCCTTAGAAGGCACCGGGGAGCTGTTTTTT
TRBV7-9,TRBJ1-1,-,-,CASSLWGQNTEAFF,TGTGCCAGCAGCTTATGGGGGCAGAACACTGAAGCTTTCTTT
TRBV11-3,TRBJ2-2,TRBD1,-,CASSSGTGIGNTGELFF,TGTGCCAGCTCCTCCGGGACAGGGATTGGGAACACCGGGGAGCTGTTTTTT
TRBV5-1,TRBJ2-2,-,-,CASSLDLLQAHSNTGELFF,TGCGCCAGCAGCTTGGACCTCCTACAGGCCCATTCGAACACCGGGGAGCTGTTTTTT
TRBV24-1,TRBJ2-2,-,-,CATSDFPGVNTGELFF,TGTGCCACCAGTGATTTTCCCGGGGTGAACACCGGGGAGCTGTTTTTT